This TCR beta chain was obtained from a study of blood T cell repertoires in COVID-19. Study overall: Spain, Italy and the United States supplied samples that represented acute and convalescent COVID-19. Nucleic acid was either cDNA or gDNA, and it came from T cells, B-cell-depleted T cells, or PBMCs.

Original analysis: Amplification of reference gene primers provided the estimated nucleated cell counts. Method: immunoSEQ multiplex PCR; TCRdb's copy keeps in-frame clones and lacks some. V, J and clone size derive from that table, while D and trimming were established from the DNA sequence. The sample has about 240,000 clones; around 80% are singletons. The CDR3 loop spans 15 amino acids. Germline V gives CDR1 MNHNY, CDR2 SVGAGI (reference sequence). V trimming: 6 bases; J trimming: 9 bases; junction bases outside the gene matches: 14. This chain uses TRBV6-6 with TRBJ1-5; 7 bases line up with TRBD1. The sequence derives from a human donor in a cohort sampled during active COVID-19. What was sequenced was peripheral blood. The CDR3 reads CASREGQSTYRPQHF. In DNA, the CDR3 is TGTGCCAGCAGGGAGGGACAGTCAACCTATAGGCCCCAGCATTTT.